The clone carrying this T cell receptor beta chain was seen just once. The CDR3 runs 16 residues. Germline-derived CDR1 and CDR2 are LNHDA and SQIVND (reference sequence). Germline trimming cut 3 bases from V and 6 bases from J; bases unmatched to any gene: 10. The source of the sample is a study of cytomegalovirus exposure and HLA in healthy donors. This PCR relied on a set of 60 Vbeta primers and 13 Jbeta primers. The protocol was immunoSEQ multiplex PCR, while the TCRdb copy is restricted to in-frame clones and leaves out a portion. The sample has roughly 150,000 clones, roughly 80% seen once. This clonotype was obtained from a man aged 45-65 years in good health and CMV-seropositive. What was sequenced was PBMCs. The chain links TRBV19 to TRBJ2-3, with 9 bases lining up with TRBD2. CDR3 amino acids: CASSIPGGGADDTQYF. The CDR3, as DNA: TGTGCCAGTAGTATCCCGGGCGGGGGGGCCGACGATACGCAGTATTTT.